This paragraph covers one T cell receptor (beta chain) sequence. These data come from a study of CD8+ T cells in alopecia areata. Investigators isolated RNA and reverse transcribed it into cDNA to act as the sequencing template. This table comes from immunoSEQ multiplex PCR, and its TCRdb copy is limited to in-frame clones, with some not included. This sample has about 220,000 clones; more than 45% occur once, and the top ten carry 1.6%. Treatment denoted: oral pan-JAK inhibitor, 5-10 mg twice daily. Germline CDR1 reads SQVTM; CDR2 reads ANQGSEA. V lost 4 bases to trimming and J lost 4 bases; unmatched junction nucleotides: 2. CDR3 length: 12 amino acids.

The input for sequencing was CD4+ T cells sorted from blood, taken at week 4, from a patient treated with tofacitinib. This sequence was found in a human donor with alopecia areata. The rearrangement uses TRBV29-1 and TRBJ2-7, with TRBD1 identical over 9 bases. The CDR3 DNA reads TGCAGCGTTGGGGGACAGGGATACGAGCAGTACTTC. It translates to CSVGGQGYEQYF.